This T cell receptor (beta chain) came from a study of blood T cell repertoires in COVID-19. In the study overall: Researchers got acute and convalescent COVID-19 samples from the United States, Italy and Spain. Sources were T cells, B-cell-depleted T cells, or PBMCs; the material itself was cDNA or gDNA.

Germline lookup yields CDR1 MDHEN and CDR2 SYDVKM. The junction had 5 bases not matched to a gene; V was cut back by 5 bases and J by 0 bases. This CDR3 spans 16 amino acids. In the authors' methods: Amplifying reference gene primers gave estimates of nucleated cell counts. The protocol was immunoSEQ multiplex PCR, while the TCRdb copy is restricted to in-frame clones and leaves out a portion. That table gives V, J and clone size, and the DNA gave D and trimming. Of a few hundred thousand clones listed, 65% to 85% are singletons. Material for sequencing was peripheral blood. The TCR was taken from a woman aged 40-49 years who had recovered from COVID-19. The chain employs TRBV28 and TRBJ2-2; TRBD1 agrees at 8 bases. The CDR3 sequence is CASSPWTGTNTGELFF. CDR3 sequence (DNA): TGTGCCAGCAGTCCATGGACAGGGACGAACACCGGGGAGCTGTTTTTT. Full variable domain (remainder filled in from reference TRBV28 and TRBJ2-2): DVKVTQSSRYLVKRTGEKVFLECVQDMDHENMFWYRQDPGLGLRLIYFSYDVKMKEKGDIPEGYSVSREKKERFSLILESASTNQTSMYLCASSPWTGTNTGELFFGEGSRLTVL.